Below, 29 T cell receptor beta chains from the same sample are listed, as sequenced in a study of molecular identifiers for immune sequencing clone quantification. Via MiXCR, TCRdb re-called the PCR reads, giving one row per CDR3 protein. Among some 580,000 distinct CDR3 sequences, around 25% were seen once, and the ten largest hold around 0.78%. Source material: naive CD8+ T cells from blood, with Jurkat cell RNA spiked in. Subset of the sample: FACS-sorted CD8+CD4-CCR7+CD45RA+ naive T cells. These receptors came from a human donor in good health. Some libraries in this study had Jurkat cell RNA spiked in.

This clonotype was recorded at least ten times. V is TRBV20-1 and J is TRBJ2-3; 11 nucleotides align to TRBD1. CDR3 length equals 16 residues. J gave up 5 bases and V 6 bases, and 13 bases lay outside the gene matches. Germline V gene sequence: CDR1 DFQATT, CDR2 SNEGSKA (reference sequence). The DNA of the CDR3 is TGCAGTGCAACAAGTCTAGGACAGGGGGCTGGAGATACGCAGTATTTT. It specifies CSATSLGQGAGDTQYF.

As regards this clonotype: A much larger clone lies one base from this, so it may be a read error. The chain employs TRBV20-1 and TRBJ2-7; D ambiguous. The CDR3 runs to 11 residues. Germline loops: CDR1 DFQATT, CDR2 SNEGSKA (reference sequence). CDR3 sequence (DNA): TGCAGGGCTAGATTGATCGGCGAGCAGTACTTC. Its translation: CRARLIGEQYF.

In the case of this clonotype: A much larger clone lies a single base off, so this may be a read error. The chain combines TRBV7-9 with TRBJ2-1; possible D gene TRBD2, 6 bases. There are 14 residues in the CDR3. Germline V gene lookup returns CDR1 SEHNR and CDR2 FQNEAQ (reference sequence). The CDR3 region is CASSFRGTSFEQIF. The CDR3 coding sequence is TGTGCCAGCAGCTTTCGGGGAACTAGCTTCGAGCAGATCTTC.

This clonotype showed up just a few times. The chain employs TRBV24-1 and TRBJ2-5, with 11 bases lining up with TRBD2. The CDR3 length is 13 residues. Losses at the gene ends were 9 bases for V and 3 bases for J; bases not matched to a gene: 2. Germline values: CDR1 KGHDR, CDR2 SFDVKD. CDR3 in DNA: TGTGCCACCGCGGGACTAGCGGAAGAGACCCAGTACTTC. Residues: CATAGLAEETQYF.

The rearrangement joins TRBV29-1 to TRBJ2-1; 7 nucleotides agree with TRBD2. With 4 bases clipped from V and 8 bases from J, the junction kept 8 bases outside the gene matches. The length of the CDR3 is 13 residues. Germline V gene lookup returns CDR1 SQVTM and CDR2 ANQGSEA. The DNA of the CDR3 is TGCAGCGTTGTCGCGGGAGTTGAGGATGAGCAGTTCTTC. Its translation is CSVVAGVEDEQFF.

With regard to this clonotype: This is likely a read error, given that the CDR3 carries no conserved phenylalanine or tryptophan at its end. V usage is TRBV7-9 and J usage is TRBJ2-7; 7 nucleotides match TRBD1. The CDR3 is 14 residues long. Losses at the gene ends were 5 bases for V and 2 bases for J; bases not matched to a gene: 6. The germline V gene has CDR1 SEHNR and CDR2 FQNEAQ (reference sequence). DNA of the CDR3: TGTGCCAGCAGCGCCGGGACAGTGGCCTACGAGCAGTACTGC. It is translated as CASSAGTVAYEQYC.

This clonotype was picked up many times. The DNA for the CDR3 is TGCAGCGTCCAAACCTTAGGGGACAGGGGGTACGAGCAGTACTTC. Protein product: CSVQTLGDRGYEQYF. The chain links TRBV29-1 to TRBJ2-7; TRBD1 matches at 11 bases. Trimming took 6 bases from V and 4 from J; bases not matched to a gene: 11. This CDR3 is built from 15 residues. Per the germline V gene, CDR1 is SQVTM and CDR2 is ANQGSEA.

Only a few counts were recorded for this clonotype. The chain joins TRBV28 to TRBJ2-7; 9 bases agree with TRBD2. Germline V gene data show CDR1 as MDHEN and CDR2 as SYDVKM. V shed 1 base, J shed 0 bases, and the junction held 10 bases outside the gene matches. CDR3 length: 18 amino acids. The CDR3 region has the DNA TGTGCCAGCAGTTTATCCCTAGGCTCTAGCGGGGACTCCTACGAGCAGTACTTC. Amino acid sequence: CASSLSLGSSGDSYEQYF.

Ten or more counts support this clonotype. V gene TRBV23-1 combines with J gene TRBJ2-5; D is perhaps TRBD1 (5 bases). TRBV23-1 is an ORF; its function is uncertain. Trimming stripped 3 bases from V and 4 bases from J, with 15 bases between. This CDR3 is built from 15 residues. The CDR3 sequence: CASSHFDSLVETQYF. The CDR3 region has the DNA TGCGCCAGCAGTCATTTTGACAGTCTAGTAGAGACCCAGTACTTC.

This clonotype was seen ten or more times. The gene calls are TRBV6-5 and TRBJ2-3; D is perhaps TRBD1 (6 bases). This CDR3 is 18 amino acids long. V dropped 4 bases and J dropped 5 bases, with 25 bases sitting between them. The germline V gene encodes CDR1 MNHEY and CDR2 SVGAGI. In nucleotides, the CDR3 is TGTGCCAGCAGTTCTACGGGGCCCCAACAGGGCTGGGAAGATACGCAGTATTTT. It codes for CASSSTGPQQGWEDTQYF.

Ten or more counts support this clonotype. This sequence joins TRBV9 and TRBJ2-7; 7 bases align to TRBD1. Germline V gives CDR1 SGDLS, CDR2 YYNGEE. After removal of 4 bases from V and 2 bases from J, the junction contained 12 bases not matched to a gene. The CDR3 runs to 16 residues. The CDR3 nucleotides are TGTGCCAGCAGCCGAAACTACGGGACAGACACCTACGAGCAGTACTTC. Amino acid sequence: CASSRNYGTDTYEQYF.

Worth noting for this clonotype: One end of the junction fails to match germline, which may point to a read error. The rearrangement joins TRBV4-3 to TRBJ2-7; D unresolved. From germline, CDR1 is LGHNA and CDR2 YSLEER. The CDR3 contains 15 residues. In DNA form, the CDR3 reads TGCGCCAGCCGCCAAGATATTAGTACCACCTACGAGCAGTACTTC. The encoded protein is CASRQDISTTYEQYF.

A note on this clonotype: This may stem from a read error, because a much larger clone lies one nucleotide away. This rearrangement joins TRBV19 to TRBJ1-5; weak D call: TRBD1 (5 bases). The CDR3 loop spans 14 amino acids. Germline V CDR1 and CDR2: LNHDA, SQIVND (reference sequence). With 5 bases removed from V and 9 bases from J, the gap between germline ends came to 17 bases. CDR3 protein: CASSPRGPAGPQHF. For the CDR3, the DNA is TGTGCCAGTAGTCCACGGGGCCCTGCTGGGCCCCAGCATTTT.

This clonotype was found a few times. The chain is built from TRBV6-1 and TRBJ2-7, with D possibly TRBD2 on 7 matching bases. The V gene's germline CDR1 is MNHNS and CDR2 SASEGT. V was shortened by 1 base and J by 7 bases, with 17 bases between the two germline ends. The CDR3 is made up of 15 amino acids. CDR3 loop: CASSEEGGLAWEQYF. DNA for the CDR3: TGTGCCAGCAGTGAAGAGGGGGGGCTGGCGTGGGAGCAGTACTTC.

About this clonotype itself: A much larger clonotype is one base distant, so this may be a read error. This chain connects TRBV3-1 to TRBJ2-3, with D perhaps TRBD1 (5 bases). The CDR3 consists of 12 residues. Germline loops: CDR1 LGHDT, CDR2 YNNKEL (reference sequence). V was clipped by 5 bases and J by 11 bases, with 14 bases between them. The CDR3 coding sequence is TGTGCCAGCAGCGCCAGGGATCTTAAGCAGTATTTT. This translates into CASSARDLKQYF.

Many counts were recorded for this clonotype. This chain uses TRBV4-3 with TRBJ2-7; no clear D. This CDR3 spans 14 amino acids. The V gene's germline CDR1 is LGHNA and CDR2 YSLEER. Between the trimmed V and J ends, which lost 1 base and 2 bases, there was a span of 9 bases. The CDR3 nucleotides are TGCGCCAGCAGCCAAGCCCCCACAGCCTACGAGCAGTACTTC. The encoded protein is CASSQAPTAYEQYF.

This chain connects TRBV29-1 to TRBJ2-1; 9 bases align to TRBD1. Germline CDR1 SQVTM, CDR2 ANQGSEA. V was clipped by 8 bases and J by 3 bases; unmatched bases: 11. The CDR3 has 15 amino acids. The CDR3 reads CSFSPGTGIYNEQFF. The CDR3 nucleotides read TGCAGCTTTTCCCCCGGGACAGGGATCTACAATGAGCAGTTCTTC.

The chain recombines TRBV4-1 with TRBJ2-7; 7 positions agree with TRBD1. V lost 2 bases, J lost 0 bases, and 7 bases stayed unmatched. Germline V gene sequence: CDR1 MGHRA, CDR2 YSYEKL. The CDR3 covers 16 residues. CDR3 in DNA: TGCGCCAGCAGCCAAAACCGGGACAGAAGCTCCTACGAGCAGTACTTC. Protein: CASSQNRDRSSYEQYF.

Points on this clonotype: This may arise from a read error, as a much more abundant clone is one base away. This chain joins TRBV4-1 and TRBJ2-3; 8 bases align to TRBD1. This CDR3 is built from 17 residues. Trimming took 0 bases from V and 0 from J; bases not matched to a gene: 5. Germline assignment: CDR1 MGHRA and CDR2 YSYEKL. The CDR3 DNA follows: TGCGCCAGCAGCCAAGACCGGACAGGGTATAGCACAGATACGCAGTATTTT. It encodes CASSQDRTGYSTDTQYF.

The V call is TRBV30, the J call TRBJ1-1, with a possible D match to TRBD1 (5 bases). The CDR3 covers 13 residues. With 0 bases removed from V and 10 bases from J, the gap between germline ends came to 15 bases. Germline V CDR1 and CDR2: GTSNPN, SVGIG (reference sequence). The CDR3 spells CAWSVSIGRGAFF. CDR3 bases: TGTGCCTGGAGTGTATCCATCGGGAGGGGAGCTTTCTTT.

Notes on this clonotype: In this CDR3 the conserved last residue, phenylalanine or tryptophan, is missing, so a read error is likely. The V and J genes are TRBV6-5 and TRBJ2-3, with 12 bases matching TRBD2. The V gene's germline CDR1 is MNHEY and CDR2 SVGAGI. The junction had 7 bases not matched to a gene; V was cut back by 6 bases and J by 6 bases. The length of the CDR3 is 15 residues. CDR3 sequence reads: CASSPGLAGTDTQYL. The CDR3 DNA sequence: TGTGCCAGCAGCCCCGGACTAGCGGGAACGGATACGCAGTATTTA.

As regards this clonotype: The CDR3 ends on some other residue instead of the conserved phenylalanine or tryptophan, so this is likely a read error. No DNA is shown, since the ends of the CDR3 on it are uncertain; the CDR3 is the one TCRdb lists. The J gene is TRBJ2-1, the V gene TRBV29-1; the table's D call, TRBD2, has no DNA check behind it. CDR1 is SQVTM and CDR2 is ANQGSEA in the germline V gene. The CDR3 is made up of 14 amino acids, end residues included. The CDR3 is CSVDGEGLAGDLFL.

This clonotype was seen more than once but under ten times. Compared with germline, one end of the junction differs, possibly owing to a read error. The chain is built from TRBV4-1 and TRBJ1-1; D remains ambiguous. In germline, CDR1 is MGHRA, CDR2 YSYEKL. The CDR3 runs to 18 residues. CDR3 in DNA: TGCGCCAGCAGCCAAGCCGGGCCGGGGAGATTCATGAACATTGAAGCTTTCTTT. Its protein product is CASSQAGPGRFMNIEAFF.

Many counts were recorded for this clonotype. This chain's CDR3 is CASSEAVYSTDTQYF. In DNA, the CDR3 is TGTGCCAGCAGTGAAGCGGTGTACAGTACAGATACGCAGTATTTT. The V call is TRBV2, the J call TRBJ2-3, with D uncertain. This CDR3 is 15 amino acids long. Trimming took 0 bases from V and 3 from J, leaving 10 bases between them. Germline V gene data show CDR1 as SNHLY and CDR2 as FYNNEI.

This clonotype was seen many times. The gene calls are TRBV12-3 or TRBV12-4 and TRBJ1-1; 7 bases line up with TRBD1. The CDR3 has 16 amino acids. The ends lost 6 bases at V and 7 bases at J; junction bases unmatched: 17. Here the CDR3 reads CASRLPPRQGSYEAFF. In DNA, the CDR3 is TGTGCCAGCAGACTCCCCCCGCGACAGGGCTCCTATGAAGCTTTCTTT.

This chain connects TRBV7-6 to TRBJ2-5, with 7 bases matching TRBD1. The CDR3 totals 15 residues. In germline, CDR1 is SGHVS, CDR2 FNYEAQ. V lost 4 bases to trimming and J lost 3 bases; unmatched junction nucleotides: 8. The CDR3 sequence: CASSSNIGQEETQYF. CDR3 DNA: TGTGCCAGCAGCTCTAATATCGGACAGGAAGAGACCCAGTACTTC.

This clonotype was observed a few times. The chain carries TRBV5-6 and TRBJ1-6; no firm D call. Germline CDR1 SGHDT, CDR2 YYEEEE. The CDR3 consists of 12 residues. The germline V and J ends were trimmed by 2 bases and 12 bases, with 9 bases remaining between them. The CDR3 protein is CASSFISQPLHF. The CDR3 region has the DNA TGTGCCAGCAGCTTCATCAGTCAACCCCTCCACTTT.

The chain is built from TRBV27 and TRBJ2-3; TRBD2 is a possible D gene (6 bases). The CDR3 spans 15 residues. The germline gives CDR1 MNHEY, CDR2 SMNVEV (reference sequence). The V and J ends lost 8 bases and 1 base respectively, with 16 bases between them. The CDR3 DNA is TGTGCCAGCGGAGGGGTTGTCCGGCGCACAGATACGCAGTATTTT. Its translation is CASGGVVRRTDTQYF.

The chain has TRBV5-4 and TRBJ2-7; D possibly matches TRBD1 or TRBD2 (6 bases each). CDR1 and CDR2 from the germline V gene are SGHNT and YYREEE (reference sequence). The CDR3 is 13 residues long. The V and J ends lost 4 bases and 5 bases respectively, with 13 bases between them. The CDR3 sequence: CASSEVGGHEQYF. As DNA, the CDR3 is TGTGCCAGCAGCGAGGTGGGGGGCCACGAGCAGTACTTC.